The present T cell receptor (beta chain) was sequenced within a study of T cell responses to AZD1222 COVID-19 vaccine. The V gene lost 4 bases and the J gene lost 4 bases, with 8 bases spanning the gap. The CDR3 loop spans 12 amino acids. The germline V gene encodes CDR1 SGHAT and CDR2 FQNNGV. Generated by immunoSEQ multiplex PCR, the TCRdb table keeps only in-frame clones and is missing some. The table has approximately 200,000 clones, 90% to 95% seen once; the top ten hold about 9%. Whole-study results and caveats: With two AZD1222 doses given, Spike-specific TCR breadth and depth both rose. No day 14 peak samples; only post-peak repertoires were characterized. A mostly white British donor set with more females was recruited, and clonal diversity was possibly underestimated.

Comments on this clone: Its antigen remains unidentified.

This chain uses TRBV11-2 with TRBJ2-7; D remains ambiguous. This clonotype was sampled from an adult in good health. Here the sequenced sample was peripheral blood, taken on day 0 of AZD1222 vaccination. For the CDR3, the DNA is TGTGCCAGCAGCTCGATGGGGTACGAGCAGTACTTC. Translation gives CASSSMGYEQYF.